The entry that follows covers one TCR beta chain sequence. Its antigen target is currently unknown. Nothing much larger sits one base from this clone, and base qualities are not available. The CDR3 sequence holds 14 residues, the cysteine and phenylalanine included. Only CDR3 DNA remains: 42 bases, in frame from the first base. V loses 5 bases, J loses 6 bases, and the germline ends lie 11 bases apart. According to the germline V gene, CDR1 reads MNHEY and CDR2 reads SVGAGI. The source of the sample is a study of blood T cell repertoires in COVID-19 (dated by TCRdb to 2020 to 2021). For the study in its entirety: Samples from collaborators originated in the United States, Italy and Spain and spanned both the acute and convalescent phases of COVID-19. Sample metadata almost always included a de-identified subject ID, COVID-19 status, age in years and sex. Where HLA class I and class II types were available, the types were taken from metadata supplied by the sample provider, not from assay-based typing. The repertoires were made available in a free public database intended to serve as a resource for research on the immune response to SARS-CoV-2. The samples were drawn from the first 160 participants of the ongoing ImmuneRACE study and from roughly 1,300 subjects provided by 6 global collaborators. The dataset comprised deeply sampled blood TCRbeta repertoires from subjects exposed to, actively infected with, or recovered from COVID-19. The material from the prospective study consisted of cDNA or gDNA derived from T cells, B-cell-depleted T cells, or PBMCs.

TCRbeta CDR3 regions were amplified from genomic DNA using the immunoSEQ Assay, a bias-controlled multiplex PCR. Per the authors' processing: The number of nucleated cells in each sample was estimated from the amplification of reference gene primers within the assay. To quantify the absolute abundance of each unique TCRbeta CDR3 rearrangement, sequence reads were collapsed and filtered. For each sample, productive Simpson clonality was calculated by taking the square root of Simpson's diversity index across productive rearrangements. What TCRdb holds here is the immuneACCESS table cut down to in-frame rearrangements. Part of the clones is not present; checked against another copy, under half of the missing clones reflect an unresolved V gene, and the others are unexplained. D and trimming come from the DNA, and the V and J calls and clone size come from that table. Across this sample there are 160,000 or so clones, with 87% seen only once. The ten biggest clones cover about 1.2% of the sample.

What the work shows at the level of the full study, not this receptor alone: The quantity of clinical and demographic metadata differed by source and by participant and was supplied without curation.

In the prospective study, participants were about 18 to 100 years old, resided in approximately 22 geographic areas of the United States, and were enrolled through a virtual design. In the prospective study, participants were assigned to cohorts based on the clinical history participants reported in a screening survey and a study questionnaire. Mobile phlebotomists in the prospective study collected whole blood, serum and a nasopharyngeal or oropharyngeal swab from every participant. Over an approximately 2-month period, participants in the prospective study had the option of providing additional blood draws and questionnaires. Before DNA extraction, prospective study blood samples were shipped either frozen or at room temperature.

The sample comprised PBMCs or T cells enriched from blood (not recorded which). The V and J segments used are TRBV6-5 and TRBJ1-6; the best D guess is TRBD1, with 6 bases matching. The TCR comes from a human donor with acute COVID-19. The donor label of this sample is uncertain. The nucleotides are TGTGCCAGCAGTAACAGGGAGGGTAATTCACCCCTCCACTTT. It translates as CASSNREGNSPLHF.